The T cell receptor (beta chain) under discussion was sequenced for a study of OX40 agonist ivuxolimab in advanced cancers. Study information: Three patients had partial responses: one hepatocellular carcinoma, two cutaneous melanoma. Findings of the study overall: Researchers report that CD8+ T cells had, on average, more expanded clones than CD4+.

In regard to this clone: Its antigen is not identified.

Samples of blood were obtained at baseline, on cycle 4 day 1, and on cycle 7 day 1. V was pared by 4 bases and J by 0 bases, with 10 bases between. The CDR3 is 15 residues long. Germline V gene data show CDR1 as LGHNA and CDR2 as YNFKEQ. Sequencing was performed with immunoSEQ multiplex PCR; in TCRdb, only in-frame clones are kept and a portion is missing. Altogether approximately 49,000 clones are present, around four fifths being singletons, with the ten largest covering around 1.6%. The sequences come from CD4+ or CD8+ T cells sorted from blood, collected in a trial of the OX40 agonist ivuxolimab. The chain couples TRBV4-2 to TRBJ1-3, with unresolved D. The receptor was isolated from an adult with an advanced solid tumor such as melanoma, head and neck, liver or kidney cancer. The CDR3 nucleotides read TGTGCCAGCAGCCCGTTCTCCGCCTCTGGAAACACCATATATTTT. Residues: CASSPFSASGNTIYF.